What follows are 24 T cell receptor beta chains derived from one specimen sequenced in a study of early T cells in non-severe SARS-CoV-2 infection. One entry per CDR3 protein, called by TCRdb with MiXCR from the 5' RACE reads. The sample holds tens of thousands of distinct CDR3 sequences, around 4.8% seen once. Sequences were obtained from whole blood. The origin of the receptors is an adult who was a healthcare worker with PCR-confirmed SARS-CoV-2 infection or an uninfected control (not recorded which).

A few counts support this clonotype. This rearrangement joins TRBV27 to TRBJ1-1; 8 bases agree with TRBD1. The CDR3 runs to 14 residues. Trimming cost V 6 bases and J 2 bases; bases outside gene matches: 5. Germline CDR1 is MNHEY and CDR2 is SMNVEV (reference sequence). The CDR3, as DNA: TGTGCCAGCAGAAAGTCAGGGGGCAACACTGAAGCTTTCTTT. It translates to CASRKSGGNTEAFF.

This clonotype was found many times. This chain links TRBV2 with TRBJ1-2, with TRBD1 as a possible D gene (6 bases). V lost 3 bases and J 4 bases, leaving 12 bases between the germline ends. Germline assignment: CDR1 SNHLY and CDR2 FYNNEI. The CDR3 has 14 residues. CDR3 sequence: CASSEARGGYGYTF. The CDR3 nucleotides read TGTGCCAGCAGTGAGGCGAGGGGGGGCTATGGCTACACCTTC. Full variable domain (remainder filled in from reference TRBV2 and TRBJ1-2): EPEVTQTPSHQVTQMGQEVILRCVPISNHLYFYWYRQILGQKVEFLVSFYNNEISEKSEIFDDQFSVERPDGSNFTLKIRSTKLEDSAMYFCASSEARGGYGYTFGSGTRLTVV.

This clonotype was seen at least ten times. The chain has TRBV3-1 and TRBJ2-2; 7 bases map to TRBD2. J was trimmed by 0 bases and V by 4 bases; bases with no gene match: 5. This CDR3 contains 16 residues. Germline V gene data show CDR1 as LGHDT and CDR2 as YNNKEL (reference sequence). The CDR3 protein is CASSRIAGSNTGELFF. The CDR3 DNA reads TGTGCCAGCAGCCGAATAGCGGGCTCGAACACCGGGGAGCTGTTTTTT. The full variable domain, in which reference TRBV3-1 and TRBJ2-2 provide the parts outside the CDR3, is DTAVSQTPKYLVTQMGNDKSIKCEQNLGHDTMYWYKQDSKKFLKIMFSYNNKELIINETVPNRFSPKSPDKAHLNLHINSLELGDSAVYFCASSRIAGSNTGELFFGEGSRLTVL.

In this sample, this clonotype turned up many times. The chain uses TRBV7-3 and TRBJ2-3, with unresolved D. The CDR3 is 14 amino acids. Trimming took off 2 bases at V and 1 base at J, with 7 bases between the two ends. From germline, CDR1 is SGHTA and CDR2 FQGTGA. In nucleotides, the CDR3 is TGTGCCAGCAGCTTACGTCGGGGCACAGATACGCAGTATTTT. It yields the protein CASSLRRGTDTQYF.

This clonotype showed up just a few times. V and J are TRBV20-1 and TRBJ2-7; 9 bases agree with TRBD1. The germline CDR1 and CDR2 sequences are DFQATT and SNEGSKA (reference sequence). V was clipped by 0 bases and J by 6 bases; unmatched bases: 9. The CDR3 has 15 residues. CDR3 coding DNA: TGCAGTGCTAGAGATTTGACAGGGGGTCGATTCGAGCAGTACTTC. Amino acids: CSARDLTGGRFEQYF.

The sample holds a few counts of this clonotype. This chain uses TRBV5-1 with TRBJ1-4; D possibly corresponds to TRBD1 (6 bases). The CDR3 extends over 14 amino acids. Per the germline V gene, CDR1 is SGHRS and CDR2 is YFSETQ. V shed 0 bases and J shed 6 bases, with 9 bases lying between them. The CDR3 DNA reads TGCGCCAGCAGCTTGGAAGGGGGATATGAAAAACTGTTTTTT. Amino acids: CASSLEGGYEKLFF.

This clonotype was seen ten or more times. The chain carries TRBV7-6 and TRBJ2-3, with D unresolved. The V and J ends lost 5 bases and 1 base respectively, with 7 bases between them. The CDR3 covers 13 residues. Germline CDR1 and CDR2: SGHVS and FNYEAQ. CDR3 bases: TGTGCCAGCAGCCCCGTCGGCACAGATACGCAGTATTTT. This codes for CASSPVGTDTQYF. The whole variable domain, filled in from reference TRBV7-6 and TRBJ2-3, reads GAGVSQSPRYKVTKRGQDVALRCDPISGHVSLYWYRQALGQGPEFLTYFNYEAQQDKSGLPNDRFSAERPEGSISTLTIQRTEQRDSAMYRCASSPVGTDTQYFGPGTRLTVL.

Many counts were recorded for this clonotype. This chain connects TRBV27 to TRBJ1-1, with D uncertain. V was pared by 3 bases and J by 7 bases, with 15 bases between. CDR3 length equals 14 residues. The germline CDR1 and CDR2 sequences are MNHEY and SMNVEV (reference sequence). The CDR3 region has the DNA TGTGCCAGCAGTTTCAGATCGGGAGTTGGTGAAGCTTTCTTT. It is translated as CASSFRSGVGEAFF.

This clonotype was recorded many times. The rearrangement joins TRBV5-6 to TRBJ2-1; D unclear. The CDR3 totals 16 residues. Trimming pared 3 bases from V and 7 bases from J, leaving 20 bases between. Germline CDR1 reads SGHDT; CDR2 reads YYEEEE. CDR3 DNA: TGTGCCAGCAGCTCGACGCTGGAATACAGATGGAATGAGCAGTTCTTC. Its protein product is CASSSTLEYRWNEQFF.

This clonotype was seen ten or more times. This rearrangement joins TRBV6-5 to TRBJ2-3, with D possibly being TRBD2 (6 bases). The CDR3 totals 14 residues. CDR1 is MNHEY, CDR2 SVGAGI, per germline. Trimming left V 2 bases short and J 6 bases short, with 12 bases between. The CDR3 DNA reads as TGTGCCAGCAGTTACGTTAGTCGGGGGGATACGCAGTATTTT. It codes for CASSYVSRGDTQYF.

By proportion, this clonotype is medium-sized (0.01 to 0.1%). CDR3 residues: CASILTGRGAEAFF. The DNA of the CDR3 is TGTGCCAGCATTTTGACAGGTCGAGGTGCTGAAGCTTTCTTT. The V and J genes are TRBV6-1 and TRBJ1-1, with D possibly matching TRBD1 (6 bases). CDR1 is MNHNS, CDR2 SASEGT, per germline. CDR3 size: 14 residues. Trimming removed 7 bases from V and 6 bases from J, with 18 bases in between.

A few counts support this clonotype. The CDR3 loop reads CASSESLYQPQHF. The CDR3 DNA sequence: TGCGCCAGCAGTGAGTCGTTGTATCAGCCCCAGCATTTT. This chain connects TRBV10-1 to TRBJ1-5; no clear D. This CDR3 has 13 amino acids. Trimming removed 0 bases at V and 5 bases at J, with 5 bases between. Germline CDR1 WNHNN, CDR2 SYGVQD (reference sequence).

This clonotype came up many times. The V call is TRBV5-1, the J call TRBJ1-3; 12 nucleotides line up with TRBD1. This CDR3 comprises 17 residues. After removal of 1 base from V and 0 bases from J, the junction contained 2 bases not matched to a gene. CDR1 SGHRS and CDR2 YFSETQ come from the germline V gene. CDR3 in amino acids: CASSLTGQGASGNTIYF. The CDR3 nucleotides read TGCGCCAGCAGCTTGACGGGACAGGGGGCCTCTGGAAACACCATATATTTT.

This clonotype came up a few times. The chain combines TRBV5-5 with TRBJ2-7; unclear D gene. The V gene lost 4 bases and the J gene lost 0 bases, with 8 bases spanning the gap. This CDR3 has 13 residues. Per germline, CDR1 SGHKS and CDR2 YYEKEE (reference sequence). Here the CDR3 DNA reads TGTGCCAGCAGCCACCCAACCTCCTACGAGCAGTACTTC. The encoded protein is CASSHPTSYEQYF.

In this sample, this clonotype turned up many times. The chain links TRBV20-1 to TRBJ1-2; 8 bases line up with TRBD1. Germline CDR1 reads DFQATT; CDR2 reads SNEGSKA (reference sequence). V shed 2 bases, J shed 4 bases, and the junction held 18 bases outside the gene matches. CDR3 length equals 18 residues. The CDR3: CSARSDRVETARSYGYTF. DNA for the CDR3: TGCAGTGCTAGATCGGACAGGGTCGAAACTGCTAGAAGCTATGGCTACACCTTC.

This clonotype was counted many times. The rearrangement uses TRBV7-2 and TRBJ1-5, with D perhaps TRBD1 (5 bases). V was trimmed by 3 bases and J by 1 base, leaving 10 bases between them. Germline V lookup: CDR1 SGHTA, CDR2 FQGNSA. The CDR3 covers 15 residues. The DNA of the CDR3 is TGTGCCAGCAGCTTCCGTGGGGGGAGCAATCAGCCCCAGCATTTT. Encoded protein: CASSFRGGSNQPQHF.

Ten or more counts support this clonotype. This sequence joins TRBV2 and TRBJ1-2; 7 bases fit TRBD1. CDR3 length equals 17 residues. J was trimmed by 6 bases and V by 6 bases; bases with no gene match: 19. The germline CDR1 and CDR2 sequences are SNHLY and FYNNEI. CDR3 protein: CASSIFHSDRALDGYTF. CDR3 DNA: TGTGCCAGCAGCATCTTTCACTCTGACAGGGCACTTGATGGCTACACCTTC.

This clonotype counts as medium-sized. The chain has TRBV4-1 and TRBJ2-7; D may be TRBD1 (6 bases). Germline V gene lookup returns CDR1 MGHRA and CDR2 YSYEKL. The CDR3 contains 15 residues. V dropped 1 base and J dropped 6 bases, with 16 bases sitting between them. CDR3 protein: CASSQGYRAPGEQYF. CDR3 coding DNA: TGCGCCAGCAGCCAAGGGTACAGGGCCCCTGGCGAGCAGTACTTC.

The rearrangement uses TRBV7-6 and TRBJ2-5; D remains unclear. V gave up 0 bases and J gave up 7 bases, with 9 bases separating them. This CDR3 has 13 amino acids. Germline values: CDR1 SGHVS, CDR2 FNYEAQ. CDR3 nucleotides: TGTGCCAGCAGCTTAGCGGGGTCCGGGACCCAGTACTTC. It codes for CASSLAGSGTQYF.

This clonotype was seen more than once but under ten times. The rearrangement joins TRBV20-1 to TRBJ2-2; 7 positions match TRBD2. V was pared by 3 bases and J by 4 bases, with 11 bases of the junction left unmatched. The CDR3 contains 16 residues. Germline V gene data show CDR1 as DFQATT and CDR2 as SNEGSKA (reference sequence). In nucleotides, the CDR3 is TGCAGTGCTAGGAGGACGGCGGGAGCGGTCACCGGGGAGCTGTTTTTT. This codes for CSARRTAGAVTGELFF.

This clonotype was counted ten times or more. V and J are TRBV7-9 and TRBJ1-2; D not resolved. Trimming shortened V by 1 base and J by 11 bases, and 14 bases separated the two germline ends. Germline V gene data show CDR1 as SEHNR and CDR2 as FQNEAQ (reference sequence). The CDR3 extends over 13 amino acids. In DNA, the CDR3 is TGTGCCAGCAGCTTAGTGGTCGGACTAACTTACACCTTC. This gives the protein CASSLVVGLTYTF.

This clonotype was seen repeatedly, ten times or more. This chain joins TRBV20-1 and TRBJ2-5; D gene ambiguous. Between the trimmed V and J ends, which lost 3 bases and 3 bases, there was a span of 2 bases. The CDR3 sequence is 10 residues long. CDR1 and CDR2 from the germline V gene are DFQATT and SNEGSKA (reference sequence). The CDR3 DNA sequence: TGCAGTGCTAGTAAAGAGACCCAGTACTTC. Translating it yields CSASKETQYF.

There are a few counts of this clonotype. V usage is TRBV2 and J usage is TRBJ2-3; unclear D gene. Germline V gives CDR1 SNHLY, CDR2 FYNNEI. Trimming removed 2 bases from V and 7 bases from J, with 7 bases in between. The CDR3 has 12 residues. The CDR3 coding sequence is TGTGCCAGCAGTGAACTCAGAAATACGCAGTATTTT. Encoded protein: CASSELRNTQYF.

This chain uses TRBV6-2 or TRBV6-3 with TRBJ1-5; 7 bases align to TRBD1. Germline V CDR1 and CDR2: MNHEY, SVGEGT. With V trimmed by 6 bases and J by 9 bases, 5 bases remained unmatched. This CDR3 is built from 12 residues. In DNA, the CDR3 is TGTGCCAGCAGGGCAGGGGGATCGCCCCAGCATTTT. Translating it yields CASRAGGSPQHF.